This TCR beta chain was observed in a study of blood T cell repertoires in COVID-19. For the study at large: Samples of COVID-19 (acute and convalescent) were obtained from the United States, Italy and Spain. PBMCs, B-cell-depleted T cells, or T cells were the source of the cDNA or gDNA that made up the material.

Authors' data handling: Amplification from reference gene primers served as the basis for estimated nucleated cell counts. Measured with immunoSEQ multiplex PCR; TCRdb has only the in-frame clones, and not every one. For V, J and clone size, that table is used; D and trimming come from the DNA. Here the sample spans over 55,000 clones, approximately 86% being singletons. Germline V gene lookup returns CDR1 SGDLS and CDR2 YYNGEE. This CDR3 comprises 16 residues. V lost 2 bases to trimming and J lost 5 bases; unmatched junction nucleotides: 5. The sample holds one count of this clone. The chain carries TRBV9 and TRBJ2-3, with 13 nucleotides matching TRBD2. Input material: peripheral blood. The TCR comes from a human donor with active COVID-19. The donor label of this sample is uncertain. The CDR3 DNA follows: TGTGCCAGCAGCGTGGGAGGGACTAGCGGGGAAGATACGCAGTATTTT. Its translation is CASSVGGTSGEDTQYF.